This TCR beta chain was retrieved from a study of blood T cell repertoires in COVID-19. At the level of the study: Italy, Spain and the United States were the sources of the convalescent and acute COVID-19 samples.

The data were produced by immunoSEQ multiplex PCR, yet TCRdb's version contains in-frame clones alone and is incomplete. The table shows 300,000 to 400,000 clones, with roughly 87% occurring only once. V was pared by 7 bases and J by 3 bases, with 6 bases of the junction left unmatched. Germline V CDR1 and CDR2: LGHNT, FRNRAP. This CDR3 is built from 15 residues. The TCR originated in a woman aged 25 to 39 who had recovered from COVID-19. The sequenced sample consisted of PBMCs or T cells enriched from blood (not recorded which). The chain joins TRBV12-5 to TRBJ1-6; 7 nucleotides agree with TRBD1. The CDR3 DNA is TGTGCTAGTGCCCGGGACAGCGTCTATAATTCACCCCTCCACTTT. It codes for CASARDSVYNSPLHF.